This entry lists 7 T cell receptor beta chains sequenced from one sample in a study of cytomegalovirus exposure and HLA in healthy donors. 60 Vbeta and 13 Jbeta primers were used in PCR. Only in-frame clones appear in the TCRdb table, and some are missing; sequencing was by immunoSEQ multiplex PCR. The sample has approximately 130,000 clones, about 69% seen once; the top ten hold under 3.5%. The sequencing input was PBMCs. The receptor set was obtained from a man aged 30-40 years in good health and CMV-seronegative.

As for this clone: Lacking the conserved final phenylalanine or tryptophan, this CDR3 likely reflects a read error. The genes are TRBV30 and TRBJ2-3; 13 bases are a match to TRBD2. V trimming: 2 bases; J trimming: 2 bases; junction bases outside the gene matches: 4. The CDR3 sequence is 16 residues long. The germline gives CDR1 GTSNPN, CDR2 SVGIG (reference sequence). The CDR3 bases are TGTGCCTGGAGTTTGGGACTAGCGGGACCCACAGATACGCAGTATGTT. Residues: CAWSLGLAGPTDTQYV.

The chain couples TRBV6-4 to TRBJ1-5, with D uncertain. From germline, CDR1 is MRHNA and CDR2 SNTAGT. V was shortened by 5 bases and J by 10 bases, with 15 bases between the two germline ends. CDR3 length: 13 amino acids. The chain's CDR3 is CASSQVTAGPQHF. Here the CDR3 DNA reads TGTGCCAGCAGTCAGGTCACCGCGGGACCCCAGCATTTT.

The genes are TRBV7-9 and TRBJ1-2, with D perhaps TRBD1 (5 bases). This CDR3 contains 14 residues. Trimming left V 5 bases short and J 4 bases short, with 14 bases between. The germline V gene encodes CDR1 SEHNR and CDR2 FQNEAQ (reference sequence). CDR3 sequence: CASSATTDTYGYTF. In DNA form, the CDR3 reads TGTGCCAGCAGCGCCACGACAGACACCTATGGCTACACCTTC.

This clone was detected a few times. CDR3 sequence (DNA): TGCGCCAGCAAGAACCGCAGCGTGAACACTGAAGCTTTCTTT. This translates into CASKNRSVNTEAFF. This rearrangement joins TRBV5-1 to TRBJ1-1; D is uncertain. The CDR3 loop spans 14 amino acids. Trimming removed 6 bases at V and 0 bases at J, with 12 bases between. Per germline, CDR1 SGHRS and CDR2 YFSETQ.

The chain uses TRBV27 and TRBJ1-1; maybe TRBD1 (6 bases). This CDR3 has 15 residues. Trimming left V 4 bases short and J 0 bases short, with 12 bases between. Germline assignment: CDR1 MNHEY and CDR2 SMNVEV (reference sequence). CDR3 nucleotides: TGTGCCAGCAGTTCCCCGACAGGAATGAACACTGAAGCTTTCTTT. Protein product: CASSSPTGMNTEAFF.

The chain recombines TRBV4-3 with TRBJ2-1, with 9 positions matching TRBD1. V lost 3 bases and J lost 6; bases outside the gene matches: 6. The CDR3 is 15 residues long. The V gene's germline CDR1 is LGHNA and CDR2 YSLEER. The CDR3 spells CASSQDRGDRNEQFF. The CDR3 DNA is TGCGCCAGCAGCCAGGACAGGGGTGATCGCAATGAGCAGTTCTTC.

The chain has TRBV25-1 and TRBJ2-2, with a possible D match to TRBD2 (6 bases). Germline lookup yields CDR1 MGHDK and CDR2 SYGVNS. The CDR3 totals 16 residues. Trimming left V 4 bases short and J 4 bases short, with 16 bases between. This CDR3 is CASSALGVGSTGELFF. In DNA form, the CDR3 reads TGTGCCAGCAGTGCGCTTGGCGTCGGGAGCACCGGGGAGCTGTTTTTT.